What follows are 13 T cell receptor beta chains derived from one specimen sequenced in a study of long-term antiretroviral therapy in people with HIV. Samples were assayed with immunoSEQ v3.0 at survey level. TCRdb's copy holds only in-frame clones and misses some; the assay was immunoSEQ multiplex PCR. The top ten clones hold more than 3.5% of a sample with some 18,000 clones, about 87% of them seen once. The material was unsorted PBMCs, obtained 2.1 years after starting antiretroviral therapy. These receptors were collected from a man aged 18 to 29 with HIV.

The J gene is TRBJ2-3, the V gene TRBV7-9, with 9 nucleotides matching TRBD2. Trimming took 5 bases from V and 4 from J; bases not matched to a gene: 4. The length of the CDR3 is 14 residues. Germline CDR1 SEHNR, CDR2 FQNEAQ (reference sequence). The CDR3 region is CASSNSGRPDTQYF. In DNA form, the CDR3 reads TGTGCCAGCAGCAATAGCGGGAGACCAGATACGCAGTATTTT.

In this sample, this clone turned up once. The CDR3 bases are TGTGCCAGCAGTTATCACGGGCAGGATGAGCAGTTCTTC. It specifies CASSYHGQDEQFF. The chain combines TRBV6-5 with TRBJ2-1; no clear D. The CDR3 length is 13 residues. V was pared by 3 bases and J by 8 bases, with 11 bases between. Germline loops: CDR1 MNHEY, CDR2 SVGAGI.

The chain carries TRBV29-1 and TRBJ2-1; D may match TRBD1 or TRBD2 (5 bases each). CDR1 and CDR2 (germline): SQVTM, ANQGSEA. V lost 6 bases, J lost 0 bases, and 15 bases lay in between. This CDR3 has 15 amino acids. The CDR3 bases are TGCAGCGTCCGGCGCGAGGGGAGCTCCTACAATGAGCAGTTCTTC. This sequence encodes CSVRREGSSYNEQFF.

V usage is TRBV5-6 and J usage is TRBJ2-3; 7 positions match TRBD1. The CDR3 contains 16 residues. The V gene end was trimmed by 3 bases and the J gene end by 0 bases; junction bases not matched to a gene: 7. Germline V gene data show CDR1 as SGHDT and CDR2 as YYEEEE. The CDR3 spells CASSSSDRRSTDTQYF. The CDR3 bases are TGTGCCAGCAGCTCGTCGGACAGGAGAAGCACAGATACGCAGTATTTT.

This chain joins TRBV5-5 and TRBJ2-1, with D unclear. Germline V CDR1 and CDR2: SGHKS, YYEKEE (reference sequence). V was shortened by 2 bases and J by 7 bases, with 7 bases between the two germline ends. CDR3 length: 12 residues. CDR3 in amino acids: CASSLAGNEQFF. The CDR3 coding sequence is TGTGCCAGCAGCTTAGCCGGGAATGAGCAGTTCTTC.

The V call is TRBV7-9, the J call TRBJ1-1; no clear D. The length of the CDR3 is 12 residues. Trimming took off 1 base at V and 7 bases at J, with 7 bases between the two ends. Per the germline V gene, CDR1 is SEHNR and CDR2 is FQNEAQ (reference sequence). The CDR3 DNA is TGTGCCAGCAGCTTAGGCCGAAGTGAAGCTTTCTTT. Translating gives CASSLGRSEAFF.

This chain uses TRBV5-1 with TRBJ2-3, with 13 bases fitting TRBD2. The germline gives CDR1 SGHRS, CDR2 YFSETQ. With 3 bases clipped from V and 8 bases from J, the junction kept 9 bases outside the gene matches. This CDR3 spans 16 amino acids. The CDR3: CASSWLRGLAGSTQYF. CDR3 in DNA: TGCGCCAGCAGCTGGCTGAGGGGACTAGCGGGATCTACGCAGTATTTT.

In this sample, this clone turned up once. The chain combines TRBV27 with TRBJ2-3, with D perhaps given as TRBD1 or TRBD2 (6 bases each). The V gene's germline CDR1 is MNHEY and CDR2 SMNVEV (reference sequence). This CDR3 is built from 16 residues. Trimming pared 5 bases from V and 4 bases from J, leaving 19 bases between. Here the CDR3 reads CASSTRGLAVADTQYF. In DNA, the CDR3 is TGTGCCAGCAGTACCCGGGGGCTAGCAGTGGCAGATACGCAGTATTTT.

The chain combines TRBV15 with TRBJ2-7; TRBD2 agrees at 7 bases. The junction had 5 bases not matched to a gene; V was cut back by 0 bases and J by 3 bases. Germline V gene lookup returns CDR1 LNHNV and CDR2 YYDKDF (reference sequence). The CDR3 runs 15 residues. The CDR3: CATSRDVGGGYEQYF. Here the CDR3 DNA reads TGTGCCACCAGCAGAGATGTGGGGGGGGGCTACGAGCAGTACTTC.

CDR3 protein: CASSLLAGYNEQFF. DNA for the CDR3: TGTGCCAGCAGCTTACTAGCGGGGTACAATGAGCAGTTCTTC. V is TRBV7-9 and J is TRBJ2-1; 9 bases are shared with TRBD2. The CDR3 contains 14 residues. The V and J ends lost 2 bases and 4 bases, in that order; junction bases with no gene match: 0. CDR1 SEHNR and CDR2 FQNEAQ come from the germline V gene (reference sequence).

The chain links TRBV10-3 to TRBJ1-1; D uncertain. V dropped 4 bases and J dropped 4 bases, with 7 bases sitting between them. The CDR3 runs to 12 residues. The germline V gene encodes CDR1 ENHRY and CDR2 SYGVKD. CDR3 coding DNA: TGTGCCATCAGTGTGAGGGCCACTGAAGCTTTCTTT. Translation gives CAISVRATEAFF.

V gene TRBV5-6 combines with J gene TRBJ1-5; D is ambiguous. This CDR3 has 15 residues. Germline loops: CDR1 SGHDT, CDR2 YYEEEE. V lost 2 bases and J lost 5, with 14 bases in between. The CDR3 here is CASSLFPSSYQPQHF. The DNA for the CDR3 is TGTGCCAGCAGCTTATTCCCGAGCTCCTATCAGCCCCAGCATTTT.

The V gene is TRBV4-2, the J gene TRBJ2-1; 7 bases align to TRBD2. Germline V gene sequence: CDR1 LGHNA, CDR2 YNFKEQ. The CDR3 contains 21 residues. J lost 0 bases, V lost 1 base, and 18 bases had no gene match. The CDR3 nucleotides read TGTGCCAGCAGCCAAGGTCTTGGGAGGGAAGCGGCCAGCAACTCCTACAATGAGCAGTTCTTC. The encoded protein is CASSQGLGREAASNSYNEQFF.